This T cell receptor beta chain was captured by sequencing in a study of cytomegalovirus exposure and HLA in healthy donors. Turning to the study itself: In terms of ancestry, the Caucasian-associated cluster contained 80% to 90% of the approximately 400 genotyped donors.

Donors in the study were healthy people who gave bone marrow. Use of 60 Vbeta and 13 Jbeta primers characterized the PCR. Some clones are missing from TCRdb's copy, which holds only in-frame ones; the method was immunoSEQ multiplex PCR. The table lists under 130,000 clones, under 85% of them singletons, with 2% to 2.5% in the top ten. Study-level points and caveats: Donors belonging to an Asian-associated ancestry cluster reportedly showed fewer N-insertions in productive TCRs than the roughly 680-donor mean, according to what a later analysis found. In a later analysis, TCR beta V- and J-gene trimming was associated with a missense DCLRE1C variant.

Details on this clone: Its antigen is unidentified.

Sequences were obtained from PBMCs. This TCR derives from a young man in good health and CMV-seronegative.

The CDR3 DNA sequence: TGTGCCAGCAGAATGTGGGAGTATACAGGGGGGGGCTACACCTTC. Its translation is CASRMWEYTGGGYTF. This chain connects TRBV7-9 to TRBJ1-2; 8 bases fit TRBD1. Germline V gene lookup returns CDR1 SEHNR and CDR2 FQNEAQ (reference sequence). This CDR3 spans 15 amino acids. J lost 8 bases, V lost 6 bases, and 14 bases had no gene match.